What follows are 9 T cell receptor beta chains derived from one specimen sequenced in a study of blood T cell repertoires in COVID-19. Method: immunoSEQ multiplex PCR; TCRdb's copy keeps in-frame clones and lacks some. The sample contains just over 35,000 clones, approximately 75% of which appear only once. The material sequenced was peripheral blood. Receptors originate from a human donor in a cohort sampled during active or convalescent COVID-19. The donor label of this sample is uncertain.

This sequence joins TRBV5-4 and TRBJ2-1; 10 bases agree with TRBD2. The ends lost 4 bases at V and 1 base at J; junction bases unmatched: 2. Germline values: CDR1 SGHNT, CDR2 YYREEE (reference sequence). The CDR3 is 15 residues long. CDR3 coding DNA: TGTGCCAGCAGCGGTAGCGGGAGGTCCTACAATGAGCAGTTCTTC. As protein: CASSGSGRSYNEQFF.

This rearrangement joins TRBV29-1 to TRBJ2-5; D perhaps matches TRBD1 (7 bases). The CDR3 is 13 amino acids. The ends were cut back, 4 bases at V and 5 bases at J, with 14 bases in the middle. Germline values: CDR1 SQVTM, CDR2 ANQGSEA. This CDR3 reads CSVGGRGRETQYF. The CDR3 bases are TGCAGCGTTGGCGGCAGGGGGAGGGAGACCCAGTACTTC.

The rearrangement joins TRBV6-1 to TRBJ2-2, with 12 bases that match TRBD1. V shed 2 bases and J 6 bases; nucleotides not matched to a gene: 4. The CDR3 has 16 residues. From germline, CDR1 is MNHNS and CDR2 SASEGT. CDR3: CASSEPRDRGPGELFF. CDR3 nucleotides: TGTGCCAGCAGTGAACCCCGGGACAGGGGGCCCGGGGAGCTGTTTTTT.

For the CDR3, the DNA is TGTGCCAGCACTCGCACAGGGGCCGGGGAGCTGTTTTTT. Translation: CASTRTGAGELFF. The chain is built from TRBV6-5 and TRBJ2-2; 7 bases agree with TRBD1. J gave up 6 bases and V 7 bases, and 5 bases lay outside the gene matches. Germline V gives CDR1 MNHEY, CDR2 SVGAGI. The CDR3 runs to 13 residues.

The rearrangement joins TRBV29-1 to TRBJ1-1, with TRBD1 matching 9 bases. V lost 7 bases to trimming and J lost 4 bases; unmatched junction nucleotides: 7. Germline CDR1 and CDR2: SQVTM and ANQGSEA. CDR3 length: 13 amino acids. The CDR3 loop is CSGEQGAGTEAFF. The CDR3 bases are TGCAGCGGAGAACAGGGGGCCGGCACTGAAGCTTTCTTT.

The chain links TRBV11-3 to TRBJ2-7, with 7 nucleotides matching TRBD2. Germline lookup yields CDR1 SGHNT and CDR2 YENEEA. The CDR3 extends over 15 amino acids. Unmatched junction bases numbered 9, after V lost 5 bases and J lost 2 bases. The CDR3 DNA reads as TGTGCCAGCAGCCCGCGACGGGGGGACGCCTACGAGCAGTACTTC. Protein sequence: CASSPRRGDAYEQYF.

This clone was picked up many times. Other nucleotide sequences from this sample produce the same CDR3. This chain joins TRBV6-5 and TRBJ1-5, with D tentatively TRBD1 (6 bases). V dropped 2 bases and J dropped 7 bases, with 12 bases sitting between them. This CDR3 has 14 residues. Germline values: CDR1 MNHEY, CDR2 SVGAGI. The DNA for the CDR3 is TGTGCCAGCAGTTACACCGGGCAGGGGCAGCCCCAGCATTTT. This sequence encodes CASSYTGQGQPQHF.

This rearrangement joins TRBV20-1 to TRBJ2-1; TRBD1 agrees at 11 bases. Germline CDR1 DFQATT, CDR2 SNEGSKA (reference sequence). The CDR3 contains 16 residues. V shed 3 bases, J shed 7 bases, and the junction held 11 bases outside the gene matches. The CDR3 DNA is TGCAGTGCTAGTTCATCCGGGACAGGGGGATGGAATGAGCAGTTCTTC. Residues: CSASSSGTGGWNEQFF.

This chain uses TRBV7-9 with TRBJ1-1, with D uncertain. The V gene lost 5 bases and the J gene lost 2 bases, with 12 bases spanning the gap. CDR3 length: 14 amino acids. Germline V CDR1 and CDR2: SEHNR, FQNEAQ (reference sequence). CDR3 residues: CASSQRAGNTEAFF. The CDR3 DNA reads as TGTGCCAGCAGCCAAAGGGCGGGTAACACTGAAGCTTTCTTT.